This TCR beta chain was identified in a study of vaccination effects on CD4 cells after COVID-19. The CDR3 extends over 16 amino acids. V lost 6 bases, J lost 4 bases, and 14 bases stayed unmatched. Looked up from germline, CDR1 is MNHNY and CDR2 is SVGAGI (reference sequence). This clone was seen once. Its antigen is not known. Repertoires were generated with immunoSEQ multiplex PCR, while TCRdb's copy carries only in-frame clones and drops some. The sample yields 35,000 to 40,000 clones, about three fifths seen once. The ViraFEST assay expanded antigen-specific CD4+ T cells with viral peptide pools before sequencing. Investigators separated out CD4+ T cells once less than 11 days of culture had passed. Vaccinated participants had no history of SARS-CoV-2 infection and tested negative for nucleocapsid antibodies.

V and J are TRBV6-6 and TRBJ2-5; TRBD2 aligns across 7 bases. This TCR was sampled from a human donor who received a COVID-19 vaccine. The specimen was CD4+ T cells from PBMCs cultured with HCoV-OC43 spike peptides, collected before COVID-19 vaccination. Subset meaning: HCoV-OC43 spike overlapping peptide pool stimulation. The CDR3: CASRTLDGTGGETQYF. The CDR3 DNA reads TGTGCCAGCAGAACCCTGGACGGGACGGGAGGAGAGACCCAGTACTTC.